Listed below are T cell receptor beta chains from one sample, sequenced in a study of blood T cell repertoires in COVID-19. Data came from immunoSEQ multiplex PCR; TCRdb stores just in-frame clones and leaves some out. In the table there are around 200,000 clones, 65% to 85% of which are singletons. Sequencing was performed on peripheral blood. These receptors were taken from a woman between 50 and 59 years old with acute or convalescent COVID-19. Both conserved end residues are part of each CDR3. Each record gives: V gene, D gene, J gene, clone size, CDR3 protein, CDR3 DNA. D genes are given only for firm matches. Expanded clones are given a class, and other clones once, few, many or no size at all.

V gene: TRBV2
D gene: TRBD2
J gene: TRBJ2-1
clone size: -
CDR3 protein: CASMGRGVGPNEQFF
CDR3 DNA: TGTGCCAGCATGGGGAGGGGAGTTGGGCCCAATGAGCAGTTCTTC

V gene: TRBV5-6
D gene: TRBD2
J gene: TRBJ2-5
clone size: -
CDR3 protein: CASSLPGLAGVQETQYF
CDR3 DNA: TGTGCCAGCAGCTTGCCAGGACTAGCGGGAGTACAAGAGACCCAGTACTTC

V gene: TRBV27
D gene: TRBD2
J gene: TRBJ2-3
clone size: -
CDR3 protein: CASSLRIAGGPADTQYF
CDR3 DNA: TGTGCCAGCAGCCTTCGTATAGCGGGAGGGCCCGCAGATACGCAGTATTTT

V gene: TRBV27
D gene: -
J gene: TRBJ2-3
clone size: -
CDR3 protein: CASSLLGDTDTQYF
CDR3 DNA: TGTGCCAGCAGTTTATTAGGGGACACAGATACGCAGTATTTT

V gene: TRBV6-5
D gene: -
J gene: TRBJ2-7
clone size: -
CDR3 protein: CASSEGWSFGEQYF
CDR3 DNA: TGTGCCAGCAGCGAGGGATGGTCTTTCGGCGAGCAGTACTTC

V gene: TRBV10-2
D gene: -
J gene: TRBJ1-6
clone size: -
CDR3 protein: CASSPILQGSTSPLHF
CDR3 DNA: TGCGCCAGCAGTCCAATCCTACAGGGATCTACGTCACCCCTCCACTTT

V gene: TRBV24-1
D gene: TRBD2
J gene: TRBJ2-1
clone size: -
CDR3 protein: CATSDLGLAGGREQFF
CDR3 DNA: TGTGCCACCAGTGATTTGGGACTAGCGGGAGGGCGTGAGCAGTTCTTC

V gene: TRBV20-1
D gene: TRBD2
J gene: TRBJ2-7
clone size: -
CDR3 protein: CSASGDLSGRGYEQYF
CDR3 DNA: TGCAGTGCTAGTGGGGACCTTAGCGGGAGAGGGTACGAGCAGTACTTC

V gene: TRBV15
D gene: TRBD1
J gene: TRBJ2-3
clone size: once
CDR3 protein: CATSRGQGALDTQYF
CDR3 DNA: TGTGCCACCAGCAGGGGACAGGGAGCTTTAGATACGCAGTATTTT

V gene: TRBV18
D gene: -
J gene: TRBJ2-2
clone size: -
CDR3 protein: CASSPSRLPTGELFF
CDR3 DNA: TGTGCCAGCTCACCAAGCAGGCTGCCTACCGGGGAGCTGTTTTTT

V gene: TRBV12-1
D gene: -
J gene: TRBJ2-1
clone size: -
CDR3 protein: CASSKTGRSLGWSYNEQFF
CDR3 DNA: TGTGCCAGCAGCAAAACCGGGAGGAGTCTTGGTTGGTCCTACAATGAGCAGTTCTTC

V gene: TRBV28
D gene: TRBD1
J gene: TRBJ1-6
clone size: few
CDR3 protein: CASSFAGGRSPLHF
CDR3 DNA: TGTGCCAGCAGTTTCGCAGGGGGACGATCACCCCTCCACTTT

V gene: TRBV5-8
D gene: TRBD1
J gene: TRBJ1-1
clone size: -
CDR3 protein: CASRPRRGQMNTEAFF
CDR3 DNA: TGTGCCAGCAGACCCAGGAGGGGGCAAATGAACACTGAAGCTTTCTTT

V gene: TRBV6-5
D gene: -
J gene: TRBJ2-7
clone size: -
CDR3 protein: CASSSQDRAYEQYF
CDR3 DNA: TGTGCCAGCAGTTCCCAGGACAGAGCCTACGAGCAGTACTTC

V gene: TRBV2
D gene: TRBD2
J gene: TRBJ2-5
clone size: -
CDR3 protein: CASSEGIAGGQETQYF
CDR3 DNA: TGTGCCAGCAGTGAAGGAATAGCGGGAGGACAAGAGACCCAGTACTTC

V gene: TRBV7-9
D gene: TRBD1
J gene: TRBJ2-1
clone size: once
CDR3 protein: CATSGPGTAYNEQFF
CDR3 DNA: TGTGCCACCTCCGGCCCAGGGACAGCTTACAATGAGCAGTTCTTC

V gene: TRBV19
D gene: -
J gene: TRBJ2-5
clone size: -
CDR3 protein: CASSIGVQETQYF
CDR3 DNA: TGTGCCAGTAGTATCGGGGTTCAAGAGACCCAGTACTTC

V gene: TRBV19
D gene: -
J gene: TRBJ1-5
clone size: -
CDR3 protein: CASSILSSQAQHF
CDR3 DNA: TGTGCCAGTAGTATACTAAGCTCCCAGGCCCAGCATTTT

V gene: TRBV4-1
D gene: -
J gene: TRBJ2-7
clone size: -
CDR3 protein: CASSQGQVDYEQYF
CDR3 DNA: TGCGCCAGCAGCCAAGGGCAGGTGGACTACGAGCAGTACTTC

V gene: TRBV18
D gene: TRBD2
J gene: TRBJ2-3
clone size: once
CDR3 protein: CASSPGSSGVFTDTQYF
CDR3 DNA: TGTGCCAGCTCACCAGGGTCTAGCGGGGTCTTCACAGATACGCAGTATTTT

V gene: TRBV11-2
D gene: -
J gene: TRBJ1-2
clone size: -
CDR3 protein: CASSLSFANYGYTF
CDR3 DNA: TGTGCCAGCAGCTTATCGTTTGCTAACTATGGCTACACCTTC

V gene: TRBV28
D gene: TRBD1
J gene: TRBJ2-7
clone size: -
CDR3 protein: CASSLSQGVYEQYF
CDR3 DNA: TGTGCCAGCAGTTTAAGTCAGGGGGTGTACGAGCAGTACTTC

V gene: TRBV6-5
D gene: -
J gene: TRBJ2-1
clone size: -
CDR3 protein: CASIGGLGNEQFF
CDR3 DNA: TGTGCCAGCATCGGAGGGCTGGGGAATGAGCAGTTCTTC

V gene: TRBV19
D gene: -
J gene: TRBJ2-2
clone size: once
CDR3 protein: CATSRGGINTGELFF
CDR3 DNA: TGTGCCACCTCCCGGGGAGGTATAAACACCGGGGAGCTGTTTTTT

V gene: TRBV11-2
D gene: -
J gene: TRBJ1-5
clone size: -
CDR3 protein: CASSLDHSSNQPQHF
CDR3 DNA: TGTGCCAGCAGCTTAGATCATAGTAGCAATCAGCCCCAGCATTTT

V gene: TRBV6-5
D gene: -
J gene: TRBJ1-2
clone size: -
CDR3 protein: CASSYERGDYGYTF
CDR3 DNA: TGTGCCAGCAGTTACGAGCGGGGTGACTATGGCTACACCTTC

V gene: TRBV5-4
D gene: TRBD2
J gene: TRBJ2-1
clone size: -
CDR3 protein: CASSSRLAGMYNEQFF
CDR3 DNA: TGTGCCAGCAGCTCACGACTAGCGGGGATGTACAATGAGCAGTTCTTC

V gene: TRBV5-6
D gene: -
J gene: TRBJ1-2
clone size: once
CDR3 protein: CASSPTVQPRGNYGYTF
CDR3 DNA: TGTGCCAGCAGCCCTACCGTTCAACCCAGGGGAAACTATGGCTACACCTTC

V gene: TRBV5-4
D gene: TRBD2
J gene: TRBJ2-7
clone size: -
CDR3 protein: CASSSGTIIPPYEQYF
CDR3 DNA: TGTGCCAGCAGCTCCGGGACTATCATACCCCCCTACGAGCAGTACTTC

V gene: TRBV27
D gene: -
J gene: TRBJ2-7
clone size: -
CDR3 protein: CASTRGPLYEQYF
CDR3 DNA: TGTGCCAGCACTCGGGGTCCGCTCTACGAGCAGTACTTC

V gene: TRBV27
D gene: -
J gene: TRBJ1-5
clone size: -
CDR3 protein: CASSFSRGNQPQHF
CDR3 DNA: TGTGCCAGCAGTTTTTCCAGGGGAAATCAGCCCCAGCATTTT

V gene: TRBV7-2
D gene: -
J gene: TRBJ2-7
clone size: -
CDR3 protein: CASSSGLEQYF
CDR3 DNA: TGTGCCAGCAGCTCGGGACTCGAGCAGTACTTC

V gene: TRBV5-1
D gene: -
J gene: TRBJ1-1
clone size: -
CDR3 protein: CASSNTNTEAFF
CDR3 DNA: TGCGCCAGCAGCAACACGAACACTGAAGCTTTCTTT

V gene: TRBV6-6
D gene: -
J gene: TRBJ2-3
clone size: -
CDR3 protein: CASTNPLMATDTQYF
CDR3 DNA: TGTGCCAGCACCAACCCCCTTATGGCCACAGATACGCAGTATTTT

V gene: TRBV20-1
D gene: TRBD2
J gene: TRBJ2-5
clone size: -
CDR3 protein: CSVGGIPAQYF
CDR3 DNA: TGCAGTGTGGGGGGGATTCCGGCCCAGTACTTC

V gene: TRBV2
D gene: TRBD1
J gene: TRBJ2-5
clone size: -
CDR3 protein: CASSEGTGVETQYF
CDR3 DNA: TGTGCCAGCAGTGAAGGCACAGGGGTAGAGACCCAGTACTTC

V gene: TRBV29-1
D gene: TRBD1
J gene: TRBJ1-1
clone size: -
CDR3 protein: CSVEVTTGEAFF
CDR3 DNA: TGCAGCGTTGAAGTCACGACAGGGGAAGCTTTCTTT

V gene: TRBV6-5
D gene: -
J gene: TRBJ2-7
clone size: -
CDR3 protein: CASTRTFGAYEQYF
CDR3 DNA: TGTGCCAGCACCAGGACATTTGGAGCCTACGAGCAGTACTTC

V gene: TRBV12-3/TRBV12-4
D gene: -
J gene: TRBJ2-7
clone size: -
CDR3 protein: CASSPLRDEQYF
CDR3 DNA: TGTGCCAGCAGTCCCCTCCGGGACGAGCAGTACTTC

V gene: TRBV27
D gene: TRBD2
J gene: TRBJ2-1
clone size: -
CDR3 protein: CASSSGLAGHNEQFF
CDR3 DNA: TGTGCCAGCAGTTCGGGACTAGCGGGGCATAATGAGCAGTTCTTC

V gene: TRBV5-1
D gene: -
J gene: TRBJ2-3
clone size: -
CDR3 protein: CASSPATGRGDTQYF
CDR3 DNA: TGCGCCAGCAGCCCGGCCACGGGTCGCGGGGATACGCAGTATTTT

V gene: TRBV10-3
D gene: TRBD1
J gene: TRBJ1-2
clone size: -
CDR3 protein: CAISDGTGGNYGYTF
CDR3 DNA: TGTGCCATCAGTGATGGGACAGGGGGTAACTATGGCTACACCTTC

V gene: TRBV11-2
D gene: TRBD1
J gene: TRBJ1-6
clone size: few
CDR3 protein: CASSPGTQGGSPLHF
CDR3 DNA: TGTGCCAGCAGCCCGGGGACGCAGGGGGGTTCACCCCTCCACTTT

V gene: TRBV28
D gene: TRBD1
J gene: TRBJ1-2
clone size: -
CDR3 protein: CASHEQGAYGYTF
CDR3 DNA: TGTGCGTCCCACGAACAGGGGGCGTATGGCTACACCTTC

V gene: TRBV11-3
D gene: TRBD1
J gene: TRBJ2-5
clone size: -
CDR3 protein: CASSTDRGETQYF
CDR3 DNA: TGTGCCAGCAGCACTGACAGGGGGGAGACCCAGTACTTC

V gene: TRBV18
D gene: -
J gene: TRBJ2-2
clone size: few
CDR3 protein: CASSPPTGPSLLLFF
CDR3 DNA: TGTGCCAGCTCACCACCCACAGGACCCTCTCTCCTGCTGTTTTTT

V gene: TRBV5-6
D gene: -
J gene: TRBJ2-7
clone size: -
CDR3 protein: CASSLTGLDYEQYF
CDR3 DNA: TGTGCCAGCAGCTTGACCGGACTCGACTACGAGCAGTACTTC

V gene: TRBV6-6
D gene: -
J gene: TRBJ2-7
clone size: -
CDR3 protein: CASSLGQSYEQYF
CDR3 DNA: TGTGCCAGCAGTTTGGGACAATCCTACGAGCAGTACTTC

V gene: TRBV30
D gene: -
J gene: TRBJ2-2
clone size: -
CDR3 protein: CAWSQGSTGELFF
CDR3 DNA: TGTGCCTGGAGTCAGGGGTCGACCGGGGAGCTGTTTTTT

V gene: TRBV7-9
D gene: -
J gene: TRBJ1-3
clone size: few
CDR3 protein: CASSLARAWGNTIYF
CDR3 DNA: TGTGCCAGCAGCTTAGCACGCGCTTGGGGAAACACCATATATTTT